This TCR beta chain was recovered during a study of blood T cell repertoires in COVID-19. Study-level information: Sites in the United States, Italy and Spain provided acute and convalescent COVID-19 samples. T cells, B-cell-depleted T cells, or PBMCs provided the cDNA or gDNA that served as material.

Germline CDR1 and CDR2: SEHNR and FQNEAQ (reference sequence). The CDR3 has 14 amino acids. V was clipped by 11 bases and J by 0 bases, with 11 bases between them. Methods used by the authors: Amplified reference gene primers provided the basis for estimating nucleated cell counts. The method was immunoSEQ multiplex PCR; TCRdb's version includes in-frame clones alone and lacks a portion of them. The DNA was the basis for D and trimming; V, J and clone size are from that table. The data hold approximately 240,000 clones, with approximately 91% observed a single time. The origin of this receptor is a woman between 40 and 50 years old who had recovered from COVID-19. The rearrangement joins TRBV7-9 to TRBJ1-6, with no clear D. The specimen sequenced was peripheral blood. CDR3 DNA: TGTGCCTCCCAGGCAAGCTCCTATAATTCACCCCTCCACTTT. Its protein is CASQASSYNSPLHF.